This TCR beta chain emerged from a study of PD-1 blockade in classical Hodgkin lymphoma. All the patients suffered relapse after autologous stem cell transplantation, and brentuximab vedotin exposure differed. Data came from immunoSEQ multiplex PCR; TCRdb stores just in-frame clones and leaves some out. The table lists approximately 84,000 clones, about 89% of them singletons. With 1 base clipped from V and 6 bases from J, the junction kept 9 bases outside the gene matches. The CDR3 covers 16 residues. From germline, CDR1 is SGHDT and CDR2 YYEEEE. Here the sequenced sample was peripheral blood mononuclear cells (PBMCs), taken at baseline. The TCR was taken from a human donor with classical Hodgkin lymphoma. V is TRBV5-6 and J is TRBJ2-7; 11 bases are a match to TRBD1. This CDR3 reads CASSLSLDRGPGEQYF. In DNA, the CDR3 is TGTGCCAGCAGCTTGTCCTTGGACAGGGGGCCGGGCGAGCAGTACTTC.